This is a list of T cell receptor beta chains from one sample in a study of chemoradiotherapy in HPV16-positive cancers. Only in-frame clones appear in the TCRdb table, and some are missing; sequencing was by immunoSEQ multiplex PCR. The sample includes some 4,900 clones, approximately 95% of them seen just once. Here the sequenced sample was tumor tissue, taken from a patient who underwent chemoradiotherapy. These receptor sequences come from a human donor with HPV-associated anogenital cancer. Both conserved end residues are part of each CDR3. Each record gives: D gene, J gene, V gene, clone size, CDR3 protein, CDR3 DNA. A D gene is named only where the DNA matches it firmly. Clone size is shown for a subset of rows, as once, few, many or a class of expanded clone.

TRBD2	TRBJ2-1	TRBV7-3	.	CASSSRLANEQFF	TGTGCCAGCAGCTCCCGACTAGCCAATGAGCAGTTCTTC
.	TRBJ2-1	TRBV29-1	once	CSVWTGEWGEQFF	TGCAGCGTTTGGACCGGTGAGTGGGGCGAGCAGTTCTTC
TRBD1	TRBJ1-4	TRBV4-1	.	CASRGHRGTNEKLFF	TGCGCCAGCAGGGGTCACAGGGGAACTAATGAAAAACTGTTTTTT
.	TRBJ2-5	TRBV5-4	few	CASSFGSQTKETQYF	TGTGCCAGCAGCTTCGGCTCGCAAACCAAAGAGACCCAGTACTTC
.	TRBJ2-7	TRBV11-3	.	CASSFRDNSYEQYF	TGTGCCAGCAGCTTCCGGGACAACTCCTACGAGCAGTACTTC
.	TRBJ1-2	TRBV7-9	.	CASSSGVNYGYTF	TGTGCCAGCAGTTCGGGAGTTAACTATGGCTACACCTTC
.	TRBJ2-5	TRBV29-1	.	CSVPLPKGTQYF	TGCAGCGTCCCCCTCCCTAAGGGGACCCAGTACTTC
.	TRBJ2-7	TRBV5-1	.	CASSQLQGSSSYEQYF	TGCGCCAGCAGCCAACTGCAGGGCTCGAGCTCCTACGAGCAGTACTTC
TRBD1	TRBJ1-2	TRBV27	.	CATRSGTGIYGYTF	TGTGCCACCCGCAGCGGGACAGGGATCTATGGCTACACCTTC
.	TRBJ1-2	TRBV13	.	CASSLTGSGYTF	TGTGCCAGCAGCTTAACAGGGAGCGGCTACACCTTC
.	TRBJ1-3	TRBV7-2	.	CASSPDVGQLGNTIYF	TGTGCCAGCAGCCCCGATGTGGGCCAGTTGGGAAACACCATATATTTT
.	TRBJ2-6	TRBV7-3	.	CASSSARQSGANVLTF	TGTGCCAGCAGCTCCGCCCGACAATCTGGGGCCAACGTCCTGACTTTC
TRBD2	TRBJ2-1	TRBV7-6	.	CASSSSGTSGRSSYNEQFF	TGTGCCAGCAGTTCATCCGGGACTAGCGGGAGGAGCTCCTACAATGAGCAGTTCTTC
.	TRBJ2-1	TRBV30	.	CAGQPEGNEQFF	TGTGCCGGCCAGCCCGAGGGCAATGAGCAGTTCTTC
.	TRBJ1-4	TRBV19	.	CASSIPGTSNEKLFF	TGTGCCAGTAGTATCCCCGGGACATCTAATGAAAAACTGTTTTTT
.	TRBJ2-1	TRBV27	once	CASRRDRLLNNEQFF	TGTGCCAGCAGACGGGATCGCCTACTTAACAATGAGCAGTTCTTC
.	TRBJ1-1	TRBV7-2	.	CASSLIEGGTEAFF	TGTGCCAGCAGCTTAATAGAAGGGGGCACTGAAGCTTTCTTT
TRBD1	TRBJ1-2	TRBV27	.	CASSLRGQGYGYTF	TGTGCCAGCAGTTTAAGGGGGCAGGGCTATGGCTACACCTTC
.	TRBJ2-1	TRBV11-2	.	CASSFTQSSYNEQFF	TGTGCCAGCAGCTTCACACAGAGCTCCTACAATGAGCAGTTCTTC
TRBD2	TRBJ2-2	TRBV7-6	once	CASSPGLAGGRTGELFF	TGTGCCAGCAGCCCGGGACTAGCGGGAGGGAGGACCGGGGAGCTGTTTTTT
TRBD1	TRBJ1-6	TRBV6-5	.	CASSLPTGGNSPLHF	TGTGCCAGCAGCCTACCCACAGGGGGGAATTCACCCCTCCACTTT
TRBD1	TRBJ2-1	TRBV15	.	CATSRARQGVYNEQFF	TGTGCCACCAGCAGAGCGAGACAGGGGGTCTACAATGAGCAGTTCTTC
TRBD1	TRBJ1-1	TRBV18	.	CASSPRTGVRTEAFF	TGTGCCAGCTCACCCCGGACAGGGGTGAGGACTGAAGCTTTCTTT
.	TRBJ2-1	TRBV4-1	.	CASSQVVSTPGYNEQFF	TGCGCCAGCAGCCAAGTCGTTTCCACCCCAGGCTACAATGAGCAGTTCTTC
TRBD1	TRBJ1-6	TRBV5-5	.	CASSLDGTGVNSPLHF	TGTGCCAGCAGCTTGGACGGGACAGGGGTTAATTCACCCCTCCACTTT
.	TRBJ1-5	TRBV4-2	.	CASSQGAGQPQHF	TGTGCCAGCAGCCAGGGTGCGGGACAGCCCCAGCATTTT
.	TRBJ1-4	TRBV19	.	CASRGGTRTGNEKLFF	TGTGCCAGTAGAGGGGGGACCAGGACGGGGAATGAAAAACTGTTTTTT
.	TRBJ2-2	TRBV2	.	CASSAGSPGELFF	TGTGCCAGCAGTGCAGGTAGCCCCGGGGAGCTGTTTTTT
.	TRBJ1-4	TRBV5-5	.	CASSPGGVEKLFF	TGTGCCAGCAGCCCGGGTGGGGTTGAAAAACTGTTTTTT
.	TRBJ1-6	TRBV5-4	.	CASSSVGEGSPLHF	TGTGCCAGCAGCTCGGTCGGGGAGGGTTCACCCCTCCACTTT
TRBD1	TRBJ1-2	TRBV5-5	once	CASSPIQGATSHGYTF	TGTGCCAGCAGCCCGATCCAGGGGGCGACGAGTCATGGCTACACCTTC
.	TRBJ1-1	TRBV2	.	CASSVMTENTEAFF	TGTGCCAGCAGTGTAATGACGGAGAACACTGAAGCTTTCTTT
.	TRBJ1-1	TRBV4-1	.	CASSQVGGATEAFF	TGCGCCAGCAGCCAAGTCGGGGGGGCCACTGAAGCTTTCTTT
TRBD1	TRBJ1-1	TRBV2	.	CASSEPETGGAFF	TGTGCCAGCAGTGAACCCGAAACAGGGGGCGCTTTCTTT
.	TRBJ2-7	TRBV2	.	CASSIYEQYF	TGTGCCAGCAGCATCTACGAGCAGTACTTC
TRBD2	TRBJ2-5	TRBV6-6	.	CASSYARGSQETQYF	TGTGCCAGCAGTTACGCGCGGGGGAGCCAAGAGACCCAGTACTTC
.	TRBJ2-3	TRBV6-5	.	CASSSPGWSRGPQYF	TGTGCCAGCAGTTCTCCTGGTTGGTCGCGCGGTCCGCAGTATTTT
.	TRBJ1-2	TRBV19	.	CASSNHGTEGRGYGYTF	TGTGCCAGTAGTAACCATGGGACCGAGGGAAGGGGCTATGGCTACACCTTC
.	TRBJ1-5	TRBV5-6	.	CASSRGPGSNQPQHF	TGTGCCAGCAGCCGGGGGCCGGGTAGCAATCAGCCCCAGCATTTT
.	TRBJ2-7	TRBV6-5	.	CASSSFSGSREQYF	TGTGCCAGCAGTTCATTCTCAGGGAGTCGAGAGCAGTACTTC